The 9 T cell receptor beta chains below come from one sample, sequenced in a study of cytomegalovirus exposure and HLA in healthy donors. Profiled with immunoSEQ multiplex PCR; TCRdb holds only in-frame clones, not every one. The data show about 240,000 clones, with around 86% seen just once and over 0.95% held by the top ten. Sequencing used PBMCs. Source of these receptors: a young woman in good health and CMV-seropositive.

The V gene is TRBV11-2, the J gene TRBJ1-1; D remains unclear. Trimming took 2 bases from V and 2 from J, leaving 9 bases between them. CDR1 is SGHAT, CDR2 FQNNGV, per germline. The CDR3 has 14 residues. This CDR3 is CASSLSGINTEAFF. The CDR3 nucleotides read TGTGCCAGCAGCTTAAGTGGCATCAACACTGAAGCTTTCTTT. The full variable domain, its missing parts supplied by reference TRBV11-2 and TRBJ1-1, is EAGVAQSPRYKIIEKRQSVAFWCNPISGHATLYWYQQILGQGPKLLIQFQNNGVVDDSQLPKDRFSAERLKGVDSTLKIQPAKLEDSAVYLCASSLSGINTEAFFGQGTRLTVV.

This chain connects TRBV5-4 to TRBJ2-5; 10 nucleotides match TRBD1. V gave up 0 bases and J gave up 7 bases; unmatched junction bases: 3. Germline loops: CDR1 SGHNT, CDR2 YYREEE (reference sequence). The CDR3 totals 14 residues. DNA for the CDR3: TGTGCCAGCAGCTTGGGGGGACAGGGGTCGACCCAGTACTTC. It encodes CASSLGGQGSTQYF.

The chain uses TRBV5-1 and TRBJ2-5; 7 nucleotides match TRBD2. The length of the CDR3 is 13 residues. V shed 2 bases, J shed 4 bases, and the junction held 2 bases outside the gene matches. The germline CDR1 and CDR2 sequences are SGHRS and YFSETQ. CDR3 loop: CASSFGGGETQYF. The CDR3 DNA sequence: TGCGCCAGCAGCTTTGGGGGGGGAGAGACCCAGTACTTC.

The CDR3 region is CASSRVPEKLFF. The CDR3 DNA follows: TGTGCCAGCTCGAGGGTCCCGGAAAAACTGTTTTTT. The chain carries TRBV18 and TRBJ1-4, with D hard to call. In germline, CDR1 is KGHSH, CDR2 LQKENI. V was cut by 6 bases and J by 8 bases, with 10 bases left in between. The CDR3 has 12 residues.

Written as DNA, the CDR3 is TGCGCCAGCAGTGAAATACTAGCGGGAGTGAAAGAGACCCAGTACTTC. This encodes CASSEILAGVKETQYF. The V call is TRBV10-2, the J call TRBJ2-5; 11 bases agree with TRBD2. Germline CDR1 is WSHSY and CDR2 is SAAADI. Trimming cost V 3 bases and J 3 bases; bases outside gene matches: 6. The CDR3 totals 16 residues.

This chain joins TRBV18 and TRBJ2-7, with D maybe TRBD2 (5 bases). Deletions cut 3 bases from V and 6 bases from J, with 12 bases between. Per germline, CDR1 KGHSH and CDR2 LQKENI. The CDR3 spans 13 residues. The CDR3 bases are TGTGCCAGCTCACCTTTCGGAGGCTCCGAGCAGTACTTC. It codes for CASSPFGGSEQYF. Full variable domain (outside the CDR3, taken from reference TRBV18 and TRBJ2-7): NAGVMQNPRHLVRRRGQEARLRCSPMKGHSHVYWYRQLPEEGLKFMVYLQKENIIDESGMPKERFSAEFPKEGPSILRIQQVVRGDSAAYFCASSPFGGSEQYFGPGTRLTVT.

This sequence joins TRBV6-1 and TRBJ1-5; D perhaps matches TRBD1 (5 bases). V was trimmed by 2 bases and J by 5 bases, leaving 10 bases between them. The germline gives CDR1 MNHNS, CDR2 SASEGT. The CDR3 is made up of 14 amino acids. CDR3 in amino acids: CASSEQGGHQPQHF. DNA for the CDR3: TGTGCCAGCAGTGAACAGGGAGGTCATCAGCCCCAGCATTTT.

This rearrangement joins TRBV9 to TRBJ1-3; D remains ambiguous. The V and J ends lost 3 bases and 4 bases respectively, with 17 bases between them. Germline V lookup: CDR1 SGDLS, CDR2 YYNGEE. This CDR3 has 16 amino acids. The CDR3 nucleotides read TGTGCCAGCAGCGCCCGAGCGGGGTTGGGCGGAAACACCATATATTTT. Protein: CASSARAGLGGNTIYF.

The chain couples TRBV19 to TRBJ1-5, with 7 bases matching TRBD1. This CDR3 has 15 residues. CDR1 and CDR2 from the germline V gene are LNHDA and SQIVND (reference sequence). V lost 5 bases, J lost 0 bases, and 4 bases stayed unmatched. CDR3 protein: CASSLRDSSNQPQHF. The DNA of the CDR3 is TGTGCCAGTAGTCTCCGGGACAGTAGCAATCAGCCCCAGCATTTT.